This T cell receptor (beta chain) originates from a study of T cell responses to AZD1222 COVID-19 vaccine. General study findings and limits: Epitopes outside B.1.351 and B.1.1.7 mutated regions reportedly drew nearly half of spike TCRs.

On this clone: Its specificity is not known.

Here immunoSEQ multiplex PCR was the method, and the copy in TCRdb shows in-frame clones only, minus some. This repertoire shows under 150,000 clones, roughly 90% found once; its top ten account for 0.9% to 1.2%. Germline loops: CDR1 SGHDT, CDR2 YYEEEE. The CDR3 totals 19 residues. Between the trimmed V and J ends, which lost 0 bases and 0 bases, there was a span of 19 bases. The chain has TRBV5-6 and TRBJ1-5; no firm D call. The sequence was collected from an adult in good health. Material: peripheral blood, obtained on day 0 of AZD1222 vaccination. CDR3 coding DNA: TGTGCCAGCAGCTTGGCCGTGGACGGCTCACATTATAGCAATCAGCCCCAGCATTTT. As protein: CASSLAVDGSHYSNQPQHF. Full variable domain (missing parts from reference TRBV5-6 and TRBJ1-5): DAGVTQSPTHLIKTRGQQVTLRCSPKSGHDTVSWYQQALGQGPQFIFQYYEEEERQRGNFPDRFSGHQFPNYSSELNVNALLLGDSALYLCASSLAVDGSHYSNQPQHFGDGTRLSIL.